The 25 T cell receptor beta chains given below trace back to one sample, sequenced in a study of regulatory T cells in long-lasting Graves disease. Sequencing libraries for TCR beta were prepared with iRepertoire HTBI primers and Arm-PCR of CDR3 regions. TCRdb redid the calling of the multiplex PCR reads with MiXCR, one entry per CDR3 protein. Seen here are 400,000 to 500,000 distinct CDR3 sequences, around 17% observed once, and the top ten hold around 10%. Time point denoted: newly diagnosed GD, antithyroid drugs for less than 3 months. RNA isolated from PBMCs was used to make the TCR library. These sequences were also reported in another study, on T cells in Graves' hyperthyroidism and ophthalmopathy.

The sequencing used peripheral blood mononuclear cells (PBMCs), collected at new diagnosis, from a patient treated with antithyroid drugs. The receptors stem from a woman in her 30s with Graves disease.

This clonotype was seen many times. V is TRBV6-1 and J is TRBJ1-1; D uncertain. Trimming took 6 bases from V and 5 from J, leaving 7 bases between them. The V gene's germline CDR1 is MNHNS and CDR2 SASEGT. This CDR3 contains 11 residues. CDR3 protein: CASRVGTEAFF. CDR3 DNA sequence: TGTGCCAGCAGAGTGGGTACTGAAGCTTTCTTT.

This clonotype has a handful of counts. CDR3 in amino acids: CASSSTRANYGYTF. DNA of the CDR3: TGTGCCAGCAGTTCGACGCGAGCTAACTATGGCTACACCTTC. The rearrangement uses TRBV2 and TRBJ1-2; D gene ambiguous. V gave up 5 bases and J gave up 0 bases, with 10 bases separating them. This CDR3 region has 14 residues. Germline V gene data show CDR1 as SNHLY and CDR2 as FYNNEI.

This clonotype was counted only a few times. The CDR3 region is CASGFGQGFFF. The CDR3 region has the DNA TGTGCTAGTGGTTTCGGACAGGGCTTTTTCTTT. V gene TRBV12-5 combines with J gene TRBJ1-1, with 8 positions matching TRBD1. Trimming at V came to 3 bases and at J to 13 bases, leaving 4 bases not matched to a gene. The CDR3 contains 11 residues. CDR1 is LGHNT and CDR2 is FRNRAP in the germline V gene. The whole variable domain, filled in from reference TRBV12-5 and TRBJ1-1, reads DARVTQTPRHKVTEMGQEVTMRCQPILGHNTVFWYRQTMMQGLELLAYFRNRAPLDDSGMPKDRFSAEMPDATLATLKIQPSEPRDSAVYFCASGFGQGFFFGQGTRLTVV.

There are many counts of this clonotype. V is TRBV18 and J is TRBJ2-2; D is perhaps TRBD2 (6 bases). The ends were cut back, 3 bases at V and 1 base at J, with 15 bases in the middle. The length of the CDR3 is 17 residues. Germline V gene lookup returns CDR1 KGHSH and CDR2 LQKENI. The CDR3 loop reads CASSPLTGDLNTGELFF. In DNA, the CDR3 is TGTGCCAGCTCACCTCTGACGGGGGACCTGAACACCGGGGAGCTGTTTTTT. The entire variable domain, with the rest obtained from reference TRBV18 and TRBJ2-2, is as follows: NAGVMQNPRHLVRRRGQEARLRCSPMKGHSHVYWYRQLPEEGLKFMVYLQKENIIDESGMPKERFSAEFPKEGPSILRIQQVVRGDSAAYFCASSPLTGDLNTGELFFGEGSRLTVL.

This clonotype turned up a few times. V is TRBV5-1 and J is TRBJ2-1; 7 positions match TRBD2. V lost 0 bases to trimming and J lost 9 bases; unmatched junction nucleotides: 9. Germline V gene lookup returns CDR1 SGHRS and CDR2 YFSETQ. The CDR3 is made up of 15 amino acids. CDR3 coding DNA: TGCGCCAGCAGCTTGGCCACAAGCGGGATAGGTGAGCAGTTCTTC. Its translation is CASSLATSGIGEQFF.

A few counts support this clonotype. The chain is built from TRBV5-1 and TRBJ2-5; perhaps TRBD1 as D (5 bases). Per germline, CDR1 SGHRS and CDR2 YFSETQ. The V and J ends lost 4 bases and 4 bases respectively, with 11 bases between them. CDR3 length: 13 amino acids. CDR3 DNA: TGCGCCAGCAGCCCCGACAGTCGAGAGACCCAGTACTTC. This encodes CASSPDSRETQYF.

This clonotype was seen many times. The V call is TRBV28, the J call TRBJ2-7, with TRBD2 identical over 10 bases. The CDR3 sequence is 15 residues long. J gave up 4 bases and V 4 bases, and 7 bases lay outside the gene matches. The germline CDR1 and CDR2 sequences are MDHEN and SYDVKM. Here the CDR3 DNA reads TGTGCCAGCAGTTCCCCTAGCGGGAGTGGGTACGAGCAGTACTTC. Translating it yields CASSSPSGSGYEQYF.

This clonotype has a count of ten or more. The V call is TRBV30, the J call TRBJ1-1; unclear D gene. CDR1 GTSNPN and CDR2 SVGIG come from the germline V gene (reference sequence). Between the trimmed V and J ends, which lost 0 bases and 2 bases, there was a span of 13 bases. The CDR3 totals 15 residues. The CDR3 bases are TGTGCCTGGAGTGTAGACCCCAGGTATAACACTGAAGCTTTCTTT. It yields the protein CAWSVDPRYNTEAFF.

The chain joins TRBV7-9 to TRBJ2-7; D unclear. V lost 2 bases and J 2 bases, leaving 10 bases between the germline ends. Germline CDR1 is SEHNR and CDR2 is FQNEAQ (reference sequence). The CDR3 runs 14 residues. For the CDR3, the DNA is TGTGCCAGCAGCTTATCGGTGTTAGCCTACGAGCAGTACTTC. It specifies CASSLSVLAYEQYF.

This clonotype was observed at least ten times. The gene calls are TRBV7-3 and TRBJ2-3; 11 bases align to TRBD2. This CDR3 is built from 14 residues. CDR1 and CDR2 (germline): SGHTA, FQGTGA. Trimming removed 3 bases from V and 5 bases from J; junction bases left unmatched: 1. The CDR3 bases are TGTGCCAGCAGCTTTGGGACTAGCGGAGATACGCAGTATTTT. As protein: CASSFGTSGDTQYF.

This clonotype showed up many times. The V and J genes are TRBV7-8 and TRBJ1-2; the match to TRBD1 covers 9 bases. CDR3 length equals 16 residues. With 5 bases clipped from V and 7 bases from J, the junction kept 14 bases outside the gene matches. CDR1 and CDR2 from the germline V gene are SGHVS and FQNEAQ. CDR3 in amino acids: CASSPTGGLVFGGYTF. The CDR3 DNA sequence: TGTGCCAGCAGCCCTACAGGGGGCTTAGTTTTTGGTGGCTACACCTTC.

CDR3 amino acids: CASSPTVSDTQYF. In nucleotides, the CDR3 is TGTGCCAGCTCACCAACAGTTTCGGATACGCAGTATTTT. The genes are TRBV18 and TRBJ2-3; D gene uncertain. V was clipped by 2 bases and J by 6 bases, with 9 bases between them. Germline CDR1 is KGHSH and CDR2 is LQKENI. This CDR3 is 13 amino acids long. Filled out from reference TRBV18 and TRBJ2-3, the complete variable domain reads NAGVMQNPRHLVRRRGQEARLRCSPMKGHSHVYWYRQLPEEGLKFMVYLQKENIIDESGMPKERFSAEFPKEGPSILRIQQVVRGDSAAYFCASSPTVSDTQYFGPGTRLTVL.

This clonotype was seen repeatedly, ten times or more. The chain links TRBV11-2 to TRBJ1-1; no definite D call. CDR1 is SGHAT and CDR2 is FQNNGV in the germline V gene. This CDR3 spans 15 amino acids. V was cut by 2 bases and J by 3 bases, with 13 bases left in between. The CDR3 spells CASSLSRVDYTEAFF. CDR3 in DNA: TGTGCCAGCAGCTTATCGCGGGTAGACTACACTGAAGCTTTCTTT.

The chain employs TRBV7-2 and TRBJ1-2; 7 bases line up with TRBD1. J lost 4 bases, V lost 6 bases, and 5 bases had no gene match. The CDR3 is 13 residues long. Germline CDR1 reads SGHTA; CDR2 reads FQGNSA. The CDR3 sequence: CASRPTGPYGYTF. In DNA form, the CDR3 reads TGTGCCAGCAGACCGACAGGGCCCTATGGCTACACCTTC. The full variable domain, rest sourced from reference TRBV7-2 and TRBJ1-2, is GAGVSQSPSNKVTEKGKDVELRCDPISGHTALYWYRQSLGQGLEFLIYFQGNSAPDKSGLPSDRFSAERTGGSVSTLTIQRTQQEDSAVYLCASRPTGPYGYTFGSGTRLTVV.

The chain uses TRBV4-3 and TRBJ1-1, with 8 bases that match TRBD1. This CDR3 is 17 amino acids long. CDR1 is LGHNA, CDR2 YSLEER, per germline. V shed 0 bases, J shed 8 bases, and the junction held 14 bases outside the gene matches. CDR3 in amino acids: CASSQETQGARHSEAFF. The CDR3 DNA is TGCGCCAGCAGCCAAGAGACCCAGGGGGCTAGGCACTCGGAAGCTTTCTTT.

There are many counts of this clonotype. The V and J genes are TRBV27 and TRBJ1-5; TRBD1 agrees at 12 bases. The CDR3 length is 16 residues. V lost 9 bases to trimming and J lost 0 bases; unmatched junction nucleotides: 6. In germline, CDR1 is MNHEY, CDR2 SMNVEV (reference sequence). In DNA, the CDR3 is TGTGCCAGTGGGACAGGGGGCCCTTATAGCAATCAGCCCCAGCATTTT. It yields the protein CASGTGGPYSNQPQHF.

This clonotype was seen many times. This chain uses TRBV20-1 with TRBJ2-3; D unclear. The CDR3 has 12 residues. Deletions cut 4 bases from V and 0 bases from J, with 5 bases between. Germline V gene sequence: CDR1 DFQATT, CDR2 SNEGSKA (reference sequence). CDR3 DNA: TGCAGTGCTACCCTTAGCACAGATACGCAGTATTTT. Translating gives CSATLSTDTQYF.

This clonotype was observed at least ten times. The gene calls are TRBV28 and TRBJ2-3, with 10 bases that match TRBD1. Germline values: CDR1 MDHEN, CDR2 SYDVKM. J was trimmed by 5 bases and V by 3 bases; bases with no gene match: 11. The CDR3 length is 17 residues. The CDR3 sequence is CASSLFLTGGAGDTQYF. In DNA form, the CDR3 reads TGTGCCAGCAGTTTGTTCCTGACAGGGGGCGCGGGAGATACGCAGTATTTT.

This clonotype was seen ten or more times. The J gene is TRBJ1-5, the V gene TRBV11-2, with 7 bases aligning to TRBD1. The V and J ends lost 5 bases and 9 bases, in that order; junction bases with no gene match: 16. The germline V gene has CDR1 SGHAT and CDR2 FQNNGV. The CDR3 sequence is 16 residues long. Here the CDR3 DNA reads TGTGCCAGCAGCCCAGGTAGCGGGGCAGGGGGGCGGCCCCAGCATTTT. Amino acid sequence: CASSPGSGAGGRPQHF. Full variable domain (rest looked up from reference TRBV11-2 and TRBJ1-5): EAGVAQSPRYKIIEKRQSVAFWCNPISGHATLYWYQQILGQGPKLLIQFQNNGVVDDSQLPKDRFSAERLKGVDSTLKIQPAKLEDSAVYLCASSPGSGAGGRPQHFGDGTRLSIL.

This chain connects TRBV4-2 to TRBJ2-1, with TRBD2 matching over 10 bases. The V gene end was trimmed by 1 base and the J gene end by 3 bases; junction bases not matched to a gene: 6. The CDR3 extends over 17 amino acids. CDR1 and CDR2 (germline): LGHNA, YNFKEQ. Here the CDR3 DNA reads TGTGCCAGCAGCCAAGCCCCGTCTAGCGGGAGCTACAATGAGCAGTTCTTC. Translation gives CASSQAPSSGSYNEQFF.

This clonotype was detected many times. The V and J genes are TRBV30 and TRBJ1-4; TRBD1 agrees at 9 bases. The ends lost 5 bases at V and 2 bases at J; junction bases unmatched: 6. Germline V gene lookup returns CDR1 GTSNPN and CDR2 SVGIG (reference sequence). This CDR3 is 15 amino acids long. The CDR3 DNA reads as TGTGCCTGGTCACGACAGGGGGTCACTAATGAAAAACTGTTTTTT. It specifies CAWSRQGVTNEKLFF.

There are many counts of this clonotype. The chain links TRBV7-2 to TRBJ2-3; D is ambiguous. The ends were cut back, 1 base at V and 8 bases at J, with 7 bases in the middle. This CDR3 spans 12 amino acids. Germline CDR1 is SGHTA and CDR2 is FQGNSA. The CDR3 DNA is TGTGCCAGCAGCTTAGGTGGTCCTACGCAGTATTTT. Amino acids: CASSLGGPTQYF.

Many counts were recorded for this clonotype. Written as DNA, the CDR3 is TGTGCCAGCAGCCAAGATCGCGCAGGAGAGCAGTTCTTC. Its protein is CASSQDRAGEQFF. V and J are TRBV3-1 and TRBJ2-1; D is ambiguous. The CDR3 is 13 residues long. Germline lookup yields CDR1 LGHDT and CDR2 YNNKEL (reference sequence). V lost 0 bases, J lost 10 bases, and 10 bases lay in between.

In its sample, this clonotype was seen a few times. V usage is TRBV5-4 and J usage is TRBJ1-6, with D tentatively TRBD1 (6 bases). Trimming stripped 0 bases from V and 7 bases from J, with 14 bases between. CDR1 SGHNT and CDR2 YYREEE come from the germline V gene (reference sequence). The CDR3 has 16 amino acids. In DNA form, the CDR3 reads TGTGCCAGCAGCTTGGGGGGGCGCGGTGGAAATTCACCCCTCCACTTT. Translating it yields CASSLGGRGGNSPLHF.

This clonotype occurred once. The CDR3 ends on some other residue instead of the conserved phenylalanine or tryptophan, so this is likely a read error. This chain joins TRBV19 and TRBJ1-1, with 8 positions matching TRBD1. Germline CDR1 reads LNHDA; CDR2 reads SQIVND (reference sequence). Germline trimming cut 4 bases from V and 4 bases from J; bases unmatched to any gene: 2. This CDR3 is 13 amino acids long. CDR3 DNA: TGTGCCAGTAGTACTGACAGGGGCACTGAAGCTTTCTTA. The encoded protein is CASSTDRGTEAFL.